These 19 T cell receptor beta chains originate from one sample sequenced in a study of CDR3 diversity in severe acne. One entry per CDR3 protein, called by TCRdb with MiXCR from the PCR reads. The sample gives approximately 79,000 distinct CDR3 sequences, about 52% of which show up once; around 10% is in the top ten. Sequenced sample: blood. Receptors originate from a male donor in good health, serving as a control.

Concerning this clonotype itself: A much larger clone sits a single nucleotide away, making a read error possible. The CDR3 carries no conserved terminal phenylalanine or tryptophan, so it likely arises from a read error. The rearrangement links TRBV9 to TRBJ2-7; TRBD1 matches 7 bases. Germline CDR1 reads SGDLS; CDR2 reads YYNGEE. This CDR3 is 13 amino acids long. Losses at the gene ends were 3 bases for V and 3 bases for J; bases not matched to a gene: 3. In DNA, the CDR3 is TGTGCCAGCAGCGACAACAGGGGCTACGAGCAGTACCTC. Translation: CASSDNRGYEQYL.

The chain combines TRBV4-1 with TRBJ1-2, with a possible D match to TRBD1 (5 bases). V shed 2 bases and J shed 4 bases, with 8 bases lying between them. Germline-derived CDR1 and CDR2 are MGHRA and YSYEKL. The CDR3 covers 13 residues. The DNA for the CDR3 is TGCGCCAGCAGCCAAAGGGGACTCTATGGCTACACCTTC. Protein: CASSQRGLYGYTF.

The J gene is TRBJ2-5, the V gene TRBV5-1; a possible D gene is TRBD2 (6 bases). V lost 0 bases to trimming and J lost 2 bases, with 11 bases between them. CDR3 length: 15 residues. From germline, CDR1 is SGHRS and CDR2 YFSETQ. The CDR3 bases are TGCGCCAGCAGCTTGGGTAGCGGAGTACAAGAGACCCAGTACTTC. Encoded protein: CASSLGSGVQETQYF.

With respect to this clonotype: It may be a read error: a sequence one base away is much more abundant. The chain recombines TRBV7-3 with TRBJ1-1, with 7 bases matching TRBD1. V dropped 6 bases and J dropped 4; count of bases not matched to a gene: 11. Per the germline V gene, CDR1 is SGHTA and CDR2 is FQGTGA. The CDR3 totals 15 residues. In nucleotides, the CDR3 is TGTGCCAGCAGAGCTCCGGGACAGAAGAGCACTGAAGCTTTCTTT. Translation gives CASRAPGQKSTEAFF.

This clonotype appeared a few times. This sequence joins TRBV7-9 and TRBJ1-6; the D is unclear. Germline values: CDR1 SEHNR, CDR2 FQNEAQ (reference sequence). The CDR3 is 12 amino acids. The CDR3 here is CAGRTSGSPLHF. In nucleotides, the CDR3 is TGTGCAGGCCGTACCTCGGGTTCACCCCTCCACTTT.

There are many counts of this clonotype. The genes are TRBV6-5 and TRBJ2-5, with 12 bases matching TRBD2. The V segment lost 0 bases and the J segment 0 bases; nucleotides outside the gene matches: 2. Germline CDR1 reads MNHEY; CDR2 reads SVGAGI. The CDR3 is 17 amino acids. The CDR3: CASSYSRLAGDQETQYF. DNA of the CDR3: TGTGCCAGCAGTTACTCGCGACTAGCGGGGGACCAAGAGACCCAGTACTTC.

The rearrangement uses TRBV5-1 and TRBJ2-7; a weak D match, TRBD2 (5 bases). This CDR3 spans 13 amino acids. Germline CDR1 is SGHRS and CDR2 is YFSETQ. V was pared by 5 bases and J by 7 bases, with 16 bases between. CDR3 nucleotide sequence: TGCGCCAGCAGACCGGTGGGAGTATGGGAGCAGTACTTC. Its protein is CASRPVGVWEQYF.

CDR3 in DNA: TGTGCCAGCAGCCTAGGGACAGGGGGGGAGACCCAGTACTTC. It yields the protein CASSLGTGGETQYF. The chain is built from TRBV7-3 and TRBJ2-5; TRBD1 matches at 11 bases. V dropped 5 bases and J dropped 5; count of bases not matched to a gene: 4. The CDR3 contains 14 residues. Germline V lookup: CDR1 SGHTA, CDR2 FQGTGA.

This clonotype has a count of ten or more. This chain links TRBV7-3 with TRBJ1-1; D is unresolved. Trimming left V 5 bases short and J 1 base short, with 8 bases between. Germline-derived CDR1 and CDR2 are SGHTA and FQGTGA. The CDR3 covers 13 residues. The CDR3 DNA is TGTGCCAGCAGCGCGGACGGGAACACTGAAGCTTTCTTT. Translation: CASSADGNTEAFF.

The chain recombines TRBV9 with TRBJ2-7; TRBD2 might be the D (5 bases). Germline CDR1 reads SGDLS; CDR2 reads YYNGEE. The CDR3 has 15 amino acids. V lost 0 bases and J 0 bases, leaving 10 bases between the germline ends. CDR3 nucleotide sequence: TGTGCCAGCAGCGTAGGGACTTCTGACTCCTACGAGCAGTACTTC. Translated: CASSVGTSDSYEQYF.

This clonotype was recorded at least ten times. J is TRBJ2-2 and V is TRBV7-9, with 7 bases that match TRBD1. The CDR3 loop spans 16 amino acids. CDR1 is SEHNR and CDR2 is FQNEAQ in the germline V gene (reference sequence). J gave up 6 bases and V 4 bases, and 11 bases lay outside the gene matches. CDR3 DNA: TGTGCCAGCAGCTCTCTAAGACAGGGCAGTGCCGGGGAGCTGTTTTTT. This gives the protein CASSSLRQGSAGELFF.

V gene TRBV5-4 combines with J gene TRBJ2-7; 7 positions match TRBD2. The CDR3 is 14 amino acids. The V segment lost 4 bases and the J segment 5 bases; nucleotides outside the gene matches: 9. Germline values: CDR1 SGHNT, CDR2 YYREEE (reference sequence). For the CDR3, the DNA is TGTGCCAGCAGCACCGAGGCGGGAGTTGACGAGCAGTACTTC. Translated, it gives CASSTEAGVDEQYF.

A few counts support this clonotype. The chain has TRBV19 and TRBJ2-7, with 8 bases matching TRBD1. The CDR3 is 15 amino acids. Germline trimming cut 4 bases from V and 0 bases from J; bases unmatched to any gene: 5. Germline values: CDR1 LNHDA, CDR2 SQIVND (reference sequence). The CDR3 DNA reads as TGTGCCAGTAGTAACTGGGGACAGGTCTCCTACGAGCAGTACTTC. This gives the protein CASSNWGQVSYEQYF.

In regard to this clonotype: A much larger clone differs by one base, so this may be a read error. The chain carries TRBV11-2 and TRBJ2-5; the D is unclear. The CDR3 spans 13 residues. Germline CDR1 is SGHAT and CDR2 is FQNNGV. CDR3 amino acids: CASSLEGQEAQYF. CDR3 coding DNA: TGTGCCAGCAGCTTAGAAGGGCAAGAGGCCCAGTACTTC. Full variable domain (remainder filled in from reference TRBV11-2 and TRBJ2-5): EAGVAQSPRYKIIEKRQSVAFWCNPISGHATLYWYQQILGQGPKLLIQFQNNGVVDDSQLPKDRFSAERLKGVDSTLKIQPAKLEDSAVYLCASSLEGQEAQYFGPGTRLLVL.

The rearrangement uses TRBV2 and TRBJ1-1, with TRBD1 identical over 8 bases. Germline V gene lookup returns CDR1 SNHLY and CDR2 FYNNEI. Trimming took 7 bases from V and 7 from J; bases not matched to a gene: 17. CDR3 size: 16 residues. This chain's CDR3 is CASTRVPGQERGEAFF. The CDR3 DNA is TGTGCCAGCACTCGAGTCCCGGGACAGGAACGGGGTGAAGCTTTCTTT.

This clonotype was counted a few times. The chain joins TRBV29-1 to TRBJ1-1; D unresolved. Trimming cost V 7 bases and J 0 bases, with 12 bases left between them. This CDR3 comprises 13 residues. CDR1 and CDR2 (germline): SQVTM, ANQGSEA. CDR3 bases: TGCAGCGCCTCCGACGGGTTGAACACTGAAGCTTTCTTT. Its protein product is CSASDGLNTEAFF.

J is TRBJ2-7 and V is TRBV6-1; TRBD2 agrees at 14 bases. Germline-derived CDR1 and CDR2 are MNHNS and SASEGT. CDR3 length: 16 amino acids. V lost 8 bases to trimming and J lost 6 bases; unmatched junction nucleotides: 12. The CDR3 sequence: CASSSTSGRVAAEQYF. In nucleotides, the CDR3 is TGTGCCAGCTCGTCGACTAGCGGGAGGGTTGCAGCCGAGCAGTACTTC.

This clonotype was recorded only once. The chain is built from TRBV7-2 and TRBJ2-5, with 9 bases identical to TRBD2. TRBJ2-1 explains the end of the DNA better; the J call may be wrong. Germline values: CDR1 SGHTA, CDR2 FQGNSA. The CDR3 is made up of 17 amino acids. Written as DNA, the CDR3 is TGTGCCAGCAGCTTACCATCTGGCGGGAGGGCGCGGAATGAGCAGTTCTTC. Its translation: CASSLPSGGRARNEQFF.

The V gene is TRBV5-1, the J gene TRBJ2-6; D is uncertain. The V end was cut by 0 bases, the J end by 1 base, with 8 bases between. The CDR3 extends over 16 amino acids. Germline values: CDR1 SGHRS, CDR2 YFSETQ. CDR3 amino acids: CASSLVSMSGANVLTF. The CDR3 bases are TGCGCCAGCAGCTTGGTCTCCATGTCTGGGGCCAACGTCCTGACTTTC.